This T cell receptor beta chain was sequenced in a study of molecular identifiers for immune sequencing clone quantification. Background on the study: For replicates, RNA isolated from roughly 21,000 or 96,000 naive CD8 cells was divided into five portions, of which four were sequenced.

This clonotype occurred many times. CDR3 length: 14 amino acids. Between the trimmed V and J ends, which lost 4 bases and 5 bases, there was a span of 15 bases. The germline V gene has CDR1 SGDLS and CDR2 YYNGEE. Source material for naive CD8 libraries was roughly 17,000 to 1,100,000 sorted cells, with 10%, 30% or 50% RNA. Naive CD8 T cells were sorted, and the gate applied was CD8+CD4-CCR7+CD45RA+. Listed TCR primers, together with previously described methods, were used for the bulk TCR libraries. TCRdb recomputed calls from the PCR reads with MiXCR, one row per CDR3 protein. The profile shows roughly 320,000 distinct CDR3 sequences, 24% of them singletons.

The chain is built from TRBV9 and TRBJ1-1; D uncertain. This clonotype was obtained from a human donor in good health. Some libraries in this study had Jurkat cell RNA spiked in. Sequencing was performed on naive CD8+ T cells from blood, with Jurkat cell RNA spiked in. Subset meaning: FACS-sorted CD8+CD4-CCR7+CD45RA+ naive T cells. The CDR3 reads CASSPYTIGTEAFF. The CDR3 nucleotides are TGTGCCAGCAGCCCCTACACGATCGGGACTGAAGCTTTCTTT.